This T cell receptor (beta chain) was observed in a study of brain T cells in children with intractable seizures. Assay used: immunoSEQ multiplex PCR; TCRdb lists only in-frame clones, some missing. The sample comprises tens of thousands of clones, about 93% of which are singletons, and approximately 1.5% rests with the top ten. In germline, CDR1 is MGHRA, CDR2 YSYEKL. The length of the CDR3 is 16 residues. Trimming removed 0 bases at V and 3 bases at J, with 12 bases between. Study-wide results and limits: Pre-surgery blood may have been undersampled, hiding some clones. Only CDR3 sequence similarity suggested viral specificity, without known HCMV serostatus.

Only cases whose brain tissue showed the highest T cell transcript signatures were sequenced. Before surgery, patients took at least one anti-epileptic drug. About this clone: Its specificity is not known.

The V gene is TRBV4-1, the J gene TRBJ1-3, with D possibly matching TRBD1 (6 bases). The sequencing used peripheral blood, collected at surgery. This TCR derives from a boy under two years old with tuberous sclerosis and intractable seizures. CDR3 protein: CASSQDWGGIGNTIYF. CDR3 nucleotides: TGCGCCAGCAGCCAAGACTGGGGGGGCATTGGAAACACCATATATTTT.